The 14 T cell receptor beta chains below were found in one sample sequenced in a study of cytomegalovirus exposure and HLA in healthy donors listed by TCRdb under 2017. The library was produced with the immunoSEQ multiplex PCR assay. For the multiplex PCR, a mixture combining 60 forward primers for TCR Vbeta segments and 13 reverse primers for TCR Jbeta segments was used. This immuneACCESS table, as held by TCRdb, lists in-frame sequences with V and J called but not all clones. Of the missing ones, under half trace to an unresolved V gene in checked studies; the others have no known cause. This sample gives around 150,000 clones in total; over 75% of them show up just once. Around 1% of the sample is taken by the ten largest. The sequencing sample was made of PBMCs. The receptors originated from a woman between 50 and 59 years old in good health and CMV-seropositive.

The J gene is TRBJ1-1, the V gene TRBV18; 7 nucleotides line up with TRBD1. The CDR3 spans 16 residues. Germline values: CDR1 KGHSH, CDR2 LQKENI. With V trimmed by 2 bases and J by 4 bases, 10 bases remained unmatched. This chain's CDR3 is CASSPWGQRETTEAFF. Here the CDR3 DNA reads TGTGCCAGCTCACCATGGGGACAGAGAGAAACCACTGAAGCTTTCTTT.

This chain connects TRBV29-1 to TRBJ1-1, with D tentatively TRBD1 (6 bases). V lost 1 base to trimming and J lost 0 bases, with 18 bases between them. The CDR3 runs to 17 residues. Germline CDR1 reads SQVTM; CDR2 reads ANQGSEA. In DNA, the CDR3 is TGCAGCGTTGAAGGAAACCTAGGACAGTCGATGAACACTGAAGCTTTCTTT. Translation: CSVEGNLGQSMNTEAFF.

The chain has TRBV4-2 and TRBJ2-5; 13 positions match TRBD2. This CDR3 has 19 amino acids. Germline loops: CDR1 LGHNA, CDR2 YNFKEQ. The junction had 18 bases not matched to a gene; V was cut back by 4 bases and J by 7 bases. The CDR3 nucleotides read TGTGCCAGCAGCCCCGGACTAGCGGGAGTAGGGGGGGGAGGTGGGACCCAGTACTTC. Translated: CASSPGLAGVGGGGGTQYF.

This clone was counted between two and nine times. This sequence joins TRBV7-2 and TRBJ1-1; D unclear. The CDR3 runs 13 residues. Trimming cost V 2 bases and J 0 bases, with 4 bases left between them. The germline V gene has CDR1 SGHTA and CDR2 FQGNSA. CDR3 DNA sequence: TGTGCCAGCAGCTTAATCATGAACACTGAAGCTTTCTTT. Protein: CASSLIMNTEAFF.

This chain links TRBV15 with TRBJ1-5; D is undetermined. Germline V gene sequence: CDR1 LNHNV, CDR2 YYDKDF (reference sequence). Trimming removed 4 bases from V and 3 bases from J, with 22 bases in between. This CDR3 comprises 18 residues. CDR3 sequence reads: CATSIQVPGMGDNQPQHF. The CDR3 DNA sequence: TGTGCCACCAGCATCCAGGTGCCAGGTATGGGCGACAATCAGCCCCAGCATTTT.

The CDR3 protein is CASSLDLVDRDNQPQHF. CDR3 nucleotides: TGTGCCAGCAGCTTAGATCTGGTGGACAGGGACAATCAGCCCCAGCATTTT. The chain uses TRBV7-6 and TRBJ1-5; 8 bases map to TRBD1. V dropped 1 base and J dropped 3; count of bases not matched to a gene: 8. Germline CDR1 and CDR2: SGHVS and FNYEAQ. The CDR3 runs 17 residues.

This chain connects TRBV29-1 to TRBJ2-3, with TRBD2 as a possible D gene (6 bases). Germline CDR1 is SQVTM and CDR2 is ANQGSEA. The CDR3 length is 14 residues. Trimming removed 3 bases at V and 4 bases at J, with 14 bases between. CDR3 in amino acids: CSVEGGIGADTQYF. The CDR3 coding sequence is TGCAGCGTTGAGGGAGGAATCGGGGCAGATACGCAGTATTTT.

The CDR3 protein is CAVYSNRSPLHF. CDR3 nucleotide sequence: TGTGCCGTCTACTCCAACCGGTCACCCCTCCACTTT. The J gene is TRBJ1-6, the V gene TRBV6-1; D is undetermined. The CDR3 is 12 amino acids. Trimming removed 11 bases from V and 10 bases from J, with 15 bases in between. The germline CDR1 and CDR2 sequences are MNHNS and SASEGT.

This clone appeared once. The chain recombines TRBV12-5 with TRBJ1-1; 11 nucleotides line up with TRBD1. The CDR3 consists of 15 residues. In germline, CDR1 is LGHNT, CDR2 FRNRAP. The junction had 2 bases not matched to a gene; V was cut back by 4 bases and J by 1 base. The CDR3 loop is CASGSGQGANTEAFF. The CDR3 DNA reads TGTGCTAGTGGTTCCGGACAGGGGGCGAACACTGAAGCTTTCTTT.

The sample holds one count of this clone. The rearrangement links TRBV7-6 to TRBJ2-1; 7 bases agree with TRBD2. Germline assignment: CDR1 SGHVS and CDR2 FNYEAQ. Losses at the gene ends were 4 bases for V and 2 bases for J; bases not matched to a gene: 5. This CDR3 has 15 residues. The CDR3 spells CASSSGLGPYNEQFF. For the CDR3, the DNA is TGTGCCAGCAGCTCCGGACTAGGCCCCTACAATGAGCAGTTCTTC.

The rearrangement uses TRBV7-3 and TRBJ1-3; maybe TRBD1 (5 bases). In germline, CDR1 is SGHTA, CDR2 FQGTGA. The CDR3 is made up of 14 amino acids. V lost 2 bases, J lost 2 bases, and 7 bases lay in between. The CDR3 loop reads CASSLQGPGNTIYF. Written as DNA, the CDR3 is TGTGCCAGCAGCTTACAGGGCCCTGGAAACACCATATATTTT. The entire variable domain, with the rest obtained from reference TRBV7-3 and TRBJ1-3, is as follows: GAGVSQTPSNKVTEKGKYVELRCDPISGHTALYWYRQSLGQGPEFLIYFQGTGAADDSGLPNDRFFAVRPEGSVSTLKIQRTERGDSAVYLCASSLQGPGNTIYFGEGSWLTVV.

This chain connects TRBV6-6 to TRBJ2-1, with 10 bases fitting TRBD1. The CDR3 is made up of 14 amino acids. V shed 6 bases, J shed 6 bases, and the junction held 5 bases outside the gene matches. Germline V CDR1 and CDR2: MNHNY, SVGAGI (reference sequence). CDR3 in amino acids: CASRLGQGGNEQFF. CDR3 bases: TGTGCCAGCAGACTTGGACAGGGGGGCAATGAGCAGTTCTTC.

The chain combines TRBV29-1 with TRBJ2-7, with D maybe TRBD2 (6 bases). Germline V gene sequence: CDR1 SQVTM, CDR2 ANQGSEA. Trimming took off 4 bases at V and 2 bases at J, with 12 bases between the two ends. This CDR3 is 13 amino acids long. CDR3 DNA sequence: TGCAGCGTTGCGACCGCGGGGACCTACGAGCAGTACTTC. Protein product: CSVATAGTYEQYF.

This chain uses TRBV12-5 with TRBJ2-1; D uncertain. Looked up from germline, CDR1 is LGHNT and CDR2 is FRNRAP. This CDR3 has 13 residues. V was shortened by 6 bases and J by 6 bases, with 12 bases between the two germline ends. The CDR3 nucleotides read TGTGCTAGTGGCCCCGGGTTGGGCAATGAGCAGTTCTTC. Translation: CASGPGLGNEQFF. The entire variable domain, with the rest obtained from reference TRBV12-5 and TRBJ2-1, is as follows: DARVTQTPRHKVTEMGQEVTMRCQPILGHNTVFWYRQTMMQGLELLAYFRNRAPLDDSGMPKDRFSAEMPDATLATLKIQPSEPRDSAVYFCASGPGLGNEQFFGPGTRLTVL.